This T cell receptor (beta chain) comes out of a study of T cell changes during pregnancy in multiple sclerosis. This clone appeared a single time. Some clones are missing from TCRdb's copy, which holds only in-frame ones; the method was immunoSEQ multiplex PCR. Of 100,000 or so clones in the sample, 80% to 95% were seen once. The V gene's germline CDR1 is PRHDT and CDR2 FYEKMQ (reference sequence). Trimming took 1 base from V and 0 from J, leaving 6 bases between them. The CDR3 is 15 amino acids. The sample here was peripheral blood, taken in the first trimester of pregnancy. The rearrangement uses TRBV13 and TRBJ1-4; D gene unclear. This receptor was taken from a female donor with multiple sclerosis, enrolled in a pregnancy study. The CDR3 spells CASSLAGTTNEKLFF. The CDR3 DNA is TGTGCCAGCAGCTTAGCGGGAACAACTAATGAAAAACTGTTTTTT.